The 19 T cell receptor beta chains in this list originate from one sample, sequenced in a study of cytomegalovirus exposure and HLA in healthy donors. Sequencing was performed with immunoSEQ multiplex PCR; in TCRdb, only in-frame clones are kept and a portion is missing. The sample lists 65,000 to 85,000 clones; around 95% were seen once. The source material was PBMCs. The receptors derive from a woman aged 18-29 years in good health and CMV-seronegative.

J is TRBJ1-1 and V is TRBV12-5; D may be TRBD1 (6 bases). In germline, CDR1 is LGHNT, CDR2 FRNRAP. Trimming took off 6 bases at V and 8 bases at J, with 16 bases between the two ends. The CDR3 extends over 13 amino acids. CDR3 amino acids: CASGTQGGGEAFF. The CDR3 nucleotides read TGTGCTAGTGGCACACAGGGAGGGGGAGAAGCTTTCTTT.

CDR3 in DNA: TGTGCCTGGACTGGAGAATTATATGGGACCCAGTACTTC. As protein: CAWTGELYGTQYF. This chain joins TRBV30 and TRBJ2-5; no definite D call. The CDR3 runs to 13 residues. The germline V gene has CDR1 GTSNPN and CDR2 SVGIG (reference sequence). Deletions cut 4 bases from V and 7 bases from J, with 16 bases between.

The CDR3 here is CASSQRDSFTDTQYF. For the CDR3, the DNA is TGCGCCAGCAGCCAACGGGACAGTTTCACAGATACGCAGTATTTT. The V and J genes are TRBV4-3 and TRBJ2-3; TRBD1 agrees at 7 bases. J lost 2 bases, V lost 2 bases, and 4 bases had no gene match. The CDR3 is made up of 15 amino acids. CDR1 is LGHNA and CDR2 is YSLEER in the germline V gene.

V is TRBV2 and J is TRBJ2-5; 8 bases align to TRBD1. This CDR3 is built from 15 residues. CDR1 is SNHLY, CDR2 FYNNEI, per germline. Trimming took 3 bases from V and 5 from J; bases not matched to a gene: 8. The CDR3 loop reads CASSESAGGVETQYF. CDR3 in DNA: TGTGCCAGCAGTGAGTCTGCAGGGGGCGTCGAGACCCAGTACTTC.

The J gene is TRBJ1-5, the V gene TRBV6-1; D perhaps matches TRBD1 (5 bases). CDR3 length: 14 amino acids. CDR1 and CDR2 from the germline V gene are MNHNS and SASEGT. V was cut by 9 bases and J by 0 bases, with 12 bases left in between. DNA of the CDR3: TGTGCCAGTTCGCGGGGCTATAGCAATCAGCCCCAGCATTTT. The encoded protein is CASSRGYSNQPQHF.

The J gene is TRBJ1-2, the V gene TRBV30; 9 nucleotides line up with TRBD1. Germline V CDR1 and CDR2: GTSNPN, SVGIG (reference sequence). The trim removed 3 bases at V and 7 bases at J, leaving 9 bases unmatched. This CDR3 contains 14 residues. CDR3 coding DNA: TGTGCCTGGAGGACCCGGGACAGGGAAAGTGGCTACACCTTC. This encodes CAWRTRDRESGYTF.

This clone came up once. The CDR3 sequence: CASSVRALTSGKYNEQFF. The CDR3 coding sequence is TGTGCCAGCAGCGTGCGGGCGCTCACTAGCGGGAAATACAATGAGCAGTTCTTC. The chain couples TRBV7-6 to TRBJ2-1, with 10 bases that match TRBD2. The CDR3 runs to 18 residues. The germline V gene encodes CDR1 SGHVS and CDR2 FNYEAQ. With 5 bases clipped from V and 4 bases from J, the junction kept 14 bases outside the gene matches.

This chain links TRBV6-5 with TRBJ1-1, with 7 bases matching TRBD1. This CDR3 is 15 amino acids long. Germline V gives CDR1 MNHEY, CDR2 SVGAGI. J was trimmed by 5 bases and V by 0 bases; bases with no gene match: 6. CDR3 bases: TGTGCCAGCAGTTACTCGAAGGGGGCGCGGACTGAAGCTTTCTTT. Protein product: CASSYSKGARTEAFF.

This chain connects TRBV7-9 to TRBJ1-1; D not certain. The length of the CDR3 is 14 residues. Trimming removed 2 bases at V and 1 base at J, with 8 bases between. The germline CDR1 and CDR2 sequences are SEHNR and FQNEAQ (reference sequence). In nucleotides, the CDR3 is TGTGCCAGCAGCTTATCCGGGAGGAACACTGAAGCTTTCTTT. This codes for CASSLSGRNTEAFF.

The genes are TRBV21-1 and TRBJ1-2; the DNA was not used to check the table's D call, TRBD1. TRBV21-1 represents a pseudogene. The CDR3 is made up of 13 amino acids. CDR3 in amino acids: CASSLTGIYGYTF. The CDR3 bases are TGTGCCAGCAGCCTGACAGGGATCTATGGCTACACCTTC.

Written as DNA, the CDR3 is TGCGCCAGCAGCCAAGGACGCGGGTCGATCTACGAGCAGTACTTC. Translating it yields CASSQGRGSIYEQYF. This chain joins TRBV4-1 and TRBJ2-7; possibly TRBD2 for D (5 bases). CDR1 and CDR2 (germline): MGHRA, YSYEKL. V was shortened by 1 base and J by 3 bases, with 13 bases between the two germline ends. The CDR3 runs 15 residues.

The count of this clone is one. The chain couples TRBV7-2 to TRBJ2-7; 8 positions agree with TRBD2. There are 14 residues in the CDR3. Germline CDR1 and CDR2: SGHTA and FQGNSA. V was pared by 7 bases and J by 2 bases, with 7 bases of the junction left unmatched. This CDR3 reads CASTWGGGPYEQYF. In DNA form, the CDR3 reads TGTGCCAGCACCTGGGGCGGGGGGCCCTACGAGCAGTACTTC.

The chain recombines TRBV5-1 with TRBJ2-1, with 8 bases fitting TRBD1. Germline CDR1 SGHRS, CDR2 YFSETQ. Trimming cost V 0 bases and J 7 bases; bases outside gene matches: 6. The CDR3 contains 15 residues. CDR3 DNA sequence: TGCGCCAGCAGCTTGGGGACAGGGCCTCGGAATGAGCAGTTCTTC. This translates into CASSLGTGPRNEQFF.

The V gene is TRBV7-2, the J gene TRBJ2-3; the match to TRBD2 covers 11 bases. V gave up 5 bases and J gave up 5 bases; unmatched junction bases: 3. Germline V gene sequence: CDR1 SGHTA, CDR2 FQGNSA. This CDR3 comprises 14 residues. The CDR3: CASSASGRLDTQYF. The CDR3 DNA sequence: TGTGCCAGCAGCGCTAGCGGGAGGCTAGATACGCAGTATTTT.

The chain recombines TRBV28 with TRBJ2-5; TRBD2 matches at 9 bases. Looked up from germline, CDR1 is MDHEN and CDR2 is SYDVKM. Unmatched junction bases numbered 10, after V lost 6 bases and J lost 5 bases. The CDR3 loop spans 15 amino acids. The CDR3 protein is CASRLTSGRGETQYF. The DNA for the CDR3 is TGTGCCAGCAGGTTGACTAGCGGCAGAGGTGAGACCCAGTACTTC.

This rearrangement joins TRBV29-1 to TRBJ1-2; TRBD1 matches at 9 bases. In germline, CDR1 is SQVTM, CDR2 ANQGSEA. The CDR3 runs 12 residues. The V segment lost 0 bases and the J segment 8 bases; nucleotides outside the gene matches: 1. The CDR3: CSVEDTGGGYTF. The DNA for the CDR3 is TGCAGCGTTGAAGACACAGGGGGCGGCTACACCTTC.

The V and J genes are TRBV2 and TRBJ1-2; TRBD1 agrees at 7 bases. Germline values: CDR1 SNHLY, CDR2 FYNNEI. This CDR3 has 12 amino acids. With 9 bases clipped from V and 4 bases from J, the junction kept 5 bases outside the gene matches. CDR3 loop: CARRTGPYGYTF. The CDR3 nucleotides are TGTGCCAGACGGACAGGTCCCTATGGCTACACCTTC.

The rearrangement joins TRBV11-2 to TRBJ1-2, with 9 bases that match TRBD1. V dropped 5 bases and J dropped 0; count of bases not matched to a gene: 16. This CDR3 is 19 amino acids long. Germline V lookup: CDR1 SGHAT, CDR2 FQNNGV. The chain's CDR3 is CASSPKWTGVLKANYGYTF. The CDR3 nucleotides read TGTGCCAGCAGCCCCAAGTGGACAGGGGTTTTAAAAGCTAACTATGGCTACACCTTC.

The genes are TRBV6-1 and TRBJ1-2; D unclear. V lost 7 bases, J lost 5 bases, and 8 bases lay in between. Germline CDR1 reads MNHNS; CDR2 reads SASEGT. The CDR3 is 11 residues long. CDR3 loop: CASMGGYGYTF. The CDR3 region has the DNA TGTGCCAGCATGGGAGGGTATGGCTACACCTTC.